The 26 T cell receptor beta chains below come from one sample, sequenced in a study of blood T cells in healthy people across ages. Primed by a sample-barcoded 5' primer and a J-beta primer mix, a second PCR proceeded for roughly 6 to 12 cycles. TCRdb re-derived calls from the 5' RACE reads in MiXCR, one entry per CDR3 protein. Here the sample spans approximately 1.5 million distinct CDR3 sequences, less than 45% being singletons. What was sequenced was blood. Receptors were obtained from a woman between 18 and 29 years old in good health.

This chain uses TRBV18 with TRBJ1-1; possibly TRBD1 for D (6 bases). V was cut by 2 bases and J by 1 base, with 11 bases left in between. This CDR3 region has 15 residues. Germline V gene lookup returns CDR1 KGHSH and CDR2 LQKENI. The CDR3 is CASSPWVTGNTEAFF. CDR3 nucleotides: TGTGCCAGCTCACCATGGGTGACAGGGAACACTGAAGCTTTCTTT.

This rearrangement joins TRBV29-1 to TRBJ2-5, with D possibly TRBD2 on 5 matching bases. V was shortened by 4 bases and J by 11 bases, with 20 bases between the two germline ends. The CDR3 runs 13 residues. The germline gives CDR1 SQVTM, CDR2 ANQGSEA. As DNA, the CDR3 is TGCAGCGTTGCGCGGCGTCTGACTAATGAGCAGTACTTC. Protein product: CSVARRLTNEQYF.

This clonotype was counted a few times. The gene calls are TRBV5-1 and TRBJ1-1; perhaps TRBD1 as D (6 bases). The CDR3 runs to 14 residues. V lost 4 bases and J 6 bases, leaving 16 bases between the germline ends. Germline V gives CDR1 SGHRS, CDR2 YFSETQ. The CDR3 sequence: CASSSLTGLPEAFF. The DNA of the CDR3 is TGCGCCAGCAGCAGCCTCACAGGGCTCCCTGAAGCTTTCTTT. Full variable domain (missing parts from reference TRBV5-1 and TRBJ1-1): KAGVTQTPRYLIKTRGQQVTLSCSPISGHRSVSWYQQTPGQGLQFLFEYFSETQRNKGNFPGRFSGRQFSNSRSEMNVSTLELGDSALYLCASSSLTGLPEAFFGQGTRLTVV.

V gene TRBV5-1 combines with J gene TRBJ2-3, with D possibly TRBD1 on 6 matching bases. With 1 base removed from V and 1 base from J, the gap between germline ends came to 7 bases. CDR3 size: 14 residues. The V gene's germline CDR1 is SGHRS and CDR2 YFSETQ. The DNA of the CDR3 is TGCGCCAGCAGCTTGTGGACAGGCACAGATACGCAGTATTTT. The encoded protein is CASSLWTGTDTQYF.

This clonotype was detected a few times. The chain is built from TRBV7-2 and TRBJ2-4, with 7 bases fitting TRBD1. V lost 1 base, J lost 7 bases, and 7 bases stayed unmatched. The germline V gene encodes CDR1 SGHTA and CDR2 FQGNSA. The length of the CDR3 is 15 residues. CDR3 in DNA: TGTGCCAGCAGCTTAGAAAGGGGGCGCGGGAACATTCAGTACTTC. Its protein product is CASSLERGRGNIQYF.

This clonotype was counted only a few times. The J gene is TRBJ2-7, the V gene TRBV7-2; the D is unclear. Germline V CDR1 and CDR2: SGHTA, FQGNSA. This CDR3 has 14 amino acids. Deletions cut 0 bases from V and 7 bases from J, with 13 bases between. DNA of the CDR3: TGTGCCAGCAGCTTAGCCGGACCAGAGATGGAGCAGTACTTC. Its translation is CASSLAGPEMEQYF.

This clonotype was seen ten or more times. V gene TRBV7-2 combines with J gene TRBJ2-1; D uncertain. This CDR3 comprises 14 residues. The germline V and J ends were trimmed by 5 bases and 1 base, with 9 bases remaining between them. From germline, CDR1 is SGHTA and CDR2 FQGNSA. The CDR3 is CASSRGVSYNEQFF. For the CDR3, the DNA is TGTGCCAGCAGCCGAGGTGTTTCCTACAATGAGCAGTTCTTC.

The chain combines TRBV4-3 with TRBJ1-1, with D unresolved. The length of the CDR3 is 17 residues. CDR1 and CDR2 (germline): LGHNA, YSLEER. V lost 1 base and J lost 1, with 16 bases in between. The CDR3 nucleotides read TGCGCCAGCAGCCAAGGTAGTGGGCCATATCGGAACACTGAAGCTTTCTTT. Its translation: CASSQGSGPYRNTEAFF.

The V gene is TRBV4-1, the J gene TRBJ2-4, with 14 bases matching TRBD2. The CDR3 consists of 16 residues. In germline, CDR1 is MGHRA, CDR2 YSYEKL. The V segment lost 1 base and the J segment 9 bases; nucleotides outside the gene matches: 5. CDR3 loop: CASSQAGLAGAGIQYF. The CDR3 DNA sequence: TGCGCCAGCAGCCAAGCGGGACTAGCGGGAGCCGGCATTCAGTACTTC.

This clonotype has at least ten counts. The CDR3, as DNA: TGTGCCAGCAGGGACTACAATGAGCAGTTCTTC. It yields the protein CASRDYNEQFF. The chain joins TRBV12-3 or TRBV12-4 to TRBJ2-1, with D unclear. The CDR3 length is 11 residues. Deletions cut 6 bases from V and 3 bases from J, with 3 bases between.

The V gene is TRBV2, the J gene TRBJ2-1; 10 nucleotides align to TRBD2. The CDR3 is 16 amino acids. J gave up 7 bases and V 3 bases, and 9 bases lay outside the gene matches. Germline V CDR1 and CDR2: SNHLY, FYNNEI. As DNA, the CDR3 is TGTGCCAGCAGTGAGTGGCTAGCGGGGGCCGGAAATGAGCAGTTCTTC. Its protein product is CASSEWLAGAGNEQFF.

CDR3 in amino acids: CSASLGRTTDTQYF. The CDR3 DNA follows: TGCAGTGCTAGTTTGGGACGGACCACAGATACGCAGTATTTT. The V gene is TRBV20-1, the J gene TRBJ2-3; D may be TRBD1 or TRBD2 (5 bases each). Trimming stripped 3 bases from V and 2 bases from J, with 12 bases between. CDR1 and CDR2 (germline): DFQATT, SNEGSKA (reference sequence). The CDR3 runs 14 residues.

The rearrangement links TRBV7-9 to TRBJ2-5; D not resolved. The CDR3 spans 13 residues. The germline V gene encodes CDR1 SEHNR and CDR2 FQNEAQ (reference sequence). Trimming took 7 bases from V and 5 from J, leaving 14 bases between them. In DNA form, the CDR3 reads TGTGCCAGCACCCCGGCTAGAGTTGAGACCCAGTACTTC. This codes for CASTPARVETQYF. The whole variable domain, remainder taken from reference TRBV7-9 and TRBJ2-5, is DTGVSQNPRHKITKRGQNVTFRCDPISEHNRLYWYRQTLGQGPEFLTYFQNEAQLEKSRLLSDRFSAERPKGSFSTLEIQRTEQGDSAMYLCASTPARVETQYFGPGTRLLVL.

This clonotype showed up just a few times. The V and J genes are TRBV20-1 and TRBJ2-7; no clear D gene. The CDR3 is 14 residues long. The ends were cut back, 1 base at V and 1 base at J, with 11 bases in the middle. Germline CDR1 and CDR2: DFQATT and SNEGSKA (reference sequence). The CDR3 nucleotides read TGCAGTGCTAGAGCCTCAGACGGTTCCTACGAGCAGTACTTC. The encoded protein is CSARASDGSYEQYF.

CDR3 sequence (DNA): TGTGCCAGCAGTTTGAGGACTATCTCCTACAATGAGCAGTTCTTC. Amino acids: CASSLRTISYNEQFF. This chain connects TRBV12-3 or TRBV12-4 to TRBJ2-1, with a tentative D call TRBD2 (6 bases). V lost 3 bases to trimming and J lost 0 bases, with 9 bases between them. The length of the CDR3 is 15 residues.

The rearrangement uses TRBV13 and TRBJ2-1; 9 nucleotides line up with TRBD1. The V gene's germline CDR1 is PRHDT and CDR2 FYEKMQ (reference sequence). Germline trimming cut 5 bases from V and 6 bases from J; bases unmatched to any gene: 8. This CDR3 has 15 residues. CDR3: CASSMDRGYGNEQFF. CDR3 bases: TGTGCCAGCAGCATGGACAGGGGTTACGGCAATGAGCAGTTCTTC.

V gene TRBV12-3 or TRBV12-4 combines with J gene TRBJ1-5, with D hard to call. Trimming left V 6 bases short and J 0 bases short, with 6 bases between. The CDR3 runs 13 residues. Written as DNA, the CDR3 is TGTGCCAGCAGGGCTAATAGCAATCAGCCCCAGCATTTT. This sequence encodes CASRANSNQPQHF.

Only a few counts were recorded for this clonotype. The chain employs TRBV20-1 and TRBJ2-7, with D maybe TRBD1 (8 bases). The J call may be incorrect, as the DNA end agrees better with TRBJ2-5. The CDR3 is 15 amino acids. Germline V gene data show CDR1 as DFQATT and CDR2 as SNEGSKA (reference sequence). CDR3 DNA sequence: TGCAGTGCTAGAGATCCTACAGGGGGAGGGGAGACCCAGTACTTC. Encoded protein: CSARDPTGGGETQYF.

The chain links TRBV6-1 to TRBJ1-2; D unresolved. The V end was cut by 9 bases, the J end by 8 bases, with 16 bases between. Germline assignment: CDR1 MNHNS and CDR2 SASEGT. The CDR3 runs 12 residues. In DNA, the CDR3 is TGTGCCAGTCGGGATCCGGTGAGGGGCTACACCTTC. Translation gives CASRDPVRGYTF.

This chain uses TRBV27 with TRBJ2-3; D possibly corresponds to TRBD1 (5 bases). The length of the CDR3 is 16 residues. Germline CDR1 MNHEY, CDR2 SMNVEV (reference sequence). V lost 6 bases to trimming and J lost 2 bases, with 18 bases between them. Written as DNA, the CDR3 is TGTGCCAGCAGATTAAACGCCCAGGGCGACACAGATACGCAGTATTTT. Its translation: CASRLNAQGDTDTQYF.

The chain couples TRBV12-3 or TRBV12-4 to TRBJ2-5; the match to TRBD1 covers 7 bases. The CDR3 spans 14 residues. Trimming removed 1 base from V and 11 bases from J; junction bases left unmatched: 10. CDR3 nucleotide sequence: TGTGCCAGCAGTTTAGGGAAAGGGGGCGATGAGCAGTACTTC. Its protein product is CASSLGKGGDEQYF.

This chain's CDR3 is CAWATGGTDTQYF. For the CDR3, the DNA is TGTGCCTGGGCCACTGGAGGCACAGATACGCAGTATTTT. This chain connects TRBV30 to TRBJ2-3; unclear D gene. The CDR3 totals 13 residues. CDR1 and CDR2 from the germline V gene are GTSNPN and SVGIG (reference sequence). V was clipped by 5 bases and J by 1 base, with 10 bases between them.

This chain joins TRBV12-3 or TRBV12-4 and TRBJ1-6, with TRBD1 matching 11 bases. V lost 4 bases and J lost 8; bases outside the gene matches: 1. The CDR3 length is 14 residues. DNA for the CDR3: TGTGCCAGCAGTTCGGACAGGGGGCATTCACCCCTCCACTTT. It specifies CASSSDRGHSPLHF.

This clonotype showed up just a few times. At one boundary the junction diverges from the germline segment, which might be a read error. The V and J genes are TRBV5-5 and TRBJ2-1; TRBD1 aligns across 9 bases. CDR1 is SGHKS and CDR2 is YYEKEE in the germline V gene (reference sequence). The CDR3 runs to 15 residues. As DNA, the CDR3 is TGTGCCAGCAGGTTGGGACAGGGAGGCGGGTATGAGCAGTTCTTC. It translates to CASRLGQGGGYEQFF. Using reference TRBV5-5 and TRBJ2-1 for the parts outside the CDR3, the full variable domain is DAGVTQSPTHLIKTRGQQVTLRCSPISGHKSVSWYQQVLGQGPQFIFQYYEKEERGRGNFPDRFSARQFPNYSSELNVNALLLGDSALYLCASRLGQGGGYEQFFGPGTRLTVL.

This clonotype was counted between two and nine times. V is TRBV20-1 and J is TRBJ2-3; 12 nucleotides align to TRBD2. CDR3 size: 19 residues. From germline, CDR1 is DFQATT and CDR2 SNEGSKA (reference sequence). Germline trimming cut 7 bases from V and 2 bases from J; bases unmatched to any gene: 19. The DNA for the CDR3 is TGCAGTGGCCGCCCTCGACTAGCGGGAGATCTAGGATACACAGATACGCAGTATTTT. This gives the protein CSGRPRLAGDLGYTDTQYF.

The chain couples TRBV5-1 to TRBJ2-2; tentatively, D is TRBD2 (6 bases). The CDR3 covers 16 residues. Germline CDR1 and CDR2: SGHRS and YFSETQ. Trimming removed 4 bases at V and 2 bases at J, with 15 bases between. CDR3 DNA: TGCGCCAGCAGCGTGGAGACGGACTACAACACCGGGGAGCTGTTTTTT. Residues: CASSVETDYNTGELFF. The entire variable domain, with the rest obtained from reference TRBV5-1 and TRBJ2-2, is as follows: KAGVTQTPRYLIKTRGQQVTLSCSPISGHRSVSWYQQTPGQGLQFLFEYFSETQRNKGNFPGRFSGRQFSNSRSEMNVSTLELGDSALYLCASSVETDYNTGELFFGEGSRLTVL.